This T cell receptor beta chain was documented in a study of siplizumab effects on memory and regulatory T cells (dated by TCRdb to the late 2010s). In the study overall: The study looked at the effect of siplizumab, an anti-CD2 antibody, on alloreactive T-cell subsets in allogeneic mixed lymphocyte reactions made from human PBMCs. Beyond this particular receptor, the publication reports: The suppressive function of proliferating Tregs from siplizumab cultures was not functionally confirmed. About 75-95% of proliferating CD4+ or CD8+ clones could not be given a naive or memory phenotype. Among mappable alloreactive CD4+ clones, the Treg-derived fraction averaged approximately 63% with siplizumab versus roughly 30% in control reactions. Siplizumab significantly lowered the cumulative frequency of alloreactive sequences that could be traced to unstimulated CD4+ memory T cells. Because sequences below about 10^-5 frequency were poorly captured, only a minor fraction of alloreactive clones could be mapped to unstimulated subsets. Compared with memory T cells, unstimulated naive T cells appeared more diverse, and naive cells seemed to make a substantial contribution to the alloresponse.

The CDR3 sequence holds 15 residues, the cysteine and phenylalanine included. The only DNA kept is the CDR3, 45 bases in frame from the first base. Sequences LNHDA (CDR1) and SQIVND (CDR2) are obtained from the germline V gene (reference sequence). The trim is 1 base for V and 3 bases for J, with a gap of 9 bases between the germline ends. Sorted unstimulated T cells and proliferating T cells recovered from mixed lymphocyte reactions were subjected to TCRbeta CDR3 sequencing. Fresh whole blood from nine to eleven HLA-typed healthy donors was used to isolate PBMCs. The library was produced with the immunoSEQ multiplex PCR assay. Each sample had 85,000 to 100,000 TCR templates assayed by the deep sequencing platform. Genomic DNA extracted from sorted T cells was the material used for TCRbeta CDR3 sequencing. The paper's processing steps were these. Clonal analysis of TCRbeta CDR3 data was done in the R programming language. Alloreactive CD4+ and CD8+ clones were defined by comparing unstimulated samples with post-reaction CFSE-low samples. Alloreactive CD4+ clones were assigned to regulatory or non-regulatory origin by matching sequences to sorted unstimulated Treg and non-Treg repertoires. TCRdb took this table from immuneACCESS and kept in-frame rearrangements with V and J called. Such tables lack part of the clones; where checked against another copy, unresolved V genes explain under half of the gap, and the rest is unexplained. V, J and clone size were drawn from that table, and D and trimming were deduced from the DNA. The sample table lists 90,000 to 130,000 clones, approximately 92% of them with a count of one. The ten largest clones represent 1% to 1.5% of the sample.

Concerning this clone itself: Its binding antigen is unknown. Base qualities are not recorded, but no much larger clone differs from it by a single base.

The source material was CD4+ T cells sorted from blood. The chain couples TRBV19 to TRBJ2-2, and possibly TRBD2, on 6 matching bases. This sequence originates from a human donor in good health. The nucleotide sequence reads as follows: TGTGCCAGTAGTATAGCGGGGGTACACACCGGGGAGCTGTTTTTT. Its protein is CASSIAGVHTGELFF.